This passage covers 19 T cell receptor beta chains from one sample sequenced in a study of naive CD8 T cells in extremely preterm neonates (TCRdb year 2017). Libraries were made using the immunoSEQ multiplex PCR assay. TCRdb holds this immuneACCESS table with in-frame rearrangements only. Some clones are missing; in checked studies, unresolved V genes explain under half, and the rest has no known cause. The sample data list about 7,100 clones, and about 98% of these were observed just once. The ten largest clones add up to over 0.3% of the sample. Sequenced material: naive CD8+ T cells from blood. Receptor source: a human donor in good health.

The chain combines TRBV5-4 with TRBJ2-7; a possible D gene is TRBD2 (6 bases). Germline CDR1 reads SGHNT; CDR2 reads YYREEE (reference sequence). The CDR3 runs 16 residues. V dropped 0 bases and J dropped 3 bases, with 16 bases sitting between them. CDR3 loop: CASSLGDRGNYYEQYF. The CDR3 DNA follows: TGTGCCAGCAGCTTGGGAGATCGGGGGAATTACTACGAGCAGTACTTC.

The table lists this clone with a count of one. DNA for the CDR3: TGTGCCAGCAGCGGTACAGGGAACTATGGCTACACCTTC. Protein product: CASSGTGNYGYTF. The chain joins TRBV5-6 to TRBJ1-2; D perhaps matches TRBD1 (6 bases). The CDR3 loop spans 13 amino acids. Germline V lookup: CDR1 SGHDT, CDR2 YYEEEE. Trimming cost V 4 bases and J 2 bases, with 9 bases left between them.

The chain combines TRBV2 with TRBJ1-1; perhaps TRBD1 as D (6 bases). Trimming took 0 bases from V and 4 from J, leaving 9 bases between them. The CDR3 totals 14 residues. The germline gives CDR1 SNHLY, CDR2 FYNNEI. CDR3 DNA: TGTGCCAGCAGTGAAGCGAACAGGGTCACTGAAGCTTTCTTT. Translated: CASSEANRVTEAFF. The full variable domain, rest sourced from reference TRBV2 and TRBJ1-1, is EPEVTQTPSHQVTQMGQEVILRCVPISNHLYFYWYRQILGQKVEFLVSFYNNEISEKSEIFDDQFSVERPDGSNFTLKIRSTKLEDSAMYFCASSEANRVTEAFFGQGTRLTVV.

The table lists this clone with a count of one. V usage is TRBV20-1 and J usage is TRBJ2-1; D is undetermined. CDR3 length: 10 residues. Germline V gene lookup returns CDR1 DFQATT and CDR2 SNEGSKA (reference sequence). The V end was cut by 6 bases, the J end by 7 bases, with 7 bases between. The CDR3 sequence is CSAERNEQFF. The CDR3 DNA sequence: TGCAGTGCGGAGAGGAATGAGCAGTTCTTC.

This chain links TRBV19 with TRBJ2-7; D is undetermined. CDR3 size: 14 residues. CDR1 is LNHDA and CDR2 is SQIVND in the germline V gene (reference sequence). Trimming removed 6 bases from V and 1 base from J, with 13 bases in between. CDR3 sequence reads: CASRRLQPSYEQYF. CDR3 sequence (DNA): TGTGCCAGTAGGAGACTCCAGCCATCCTACGAGCAGTACTTC.

The V call is TRBV5-1, the J call TRBJ2-7; 7 nucleotides agree with TRBD2. V lost 1 base to trimming and J lost 0 bases; unmatched junction nucleotides: 7. The CDR3 spans 16 residues. Germline V lookup: CDR1 SGHRS, CDR2 YFSETQ. Here the CDR3 DNA reads TGCGCCAGCAGCTTGTCCGGGACTACCCCCTCCTACGAGCAGTACTTC. Translated, it gives CASSLSGTTPSYEQYF.

This chain joins TRBV15 and TRBJ2-7, with 11 bases matching TRBD2. J gave up 3 bases and V 5 bases, and 6 bases lay outside the gene matches. CDR1 is LNHNV, CDR2 YYDKDF, per germline (reference sequence). The length of the CDR3 is 15 residues. The CDR3 nucleotides are TGTGCCACCAGCGGGACTAGCGGAGTGCACTACGAGCAGTACTTC. Protein: CATSGTSGVHYEQYF.

This clone appeared once. The chain links TRBV6-5 to TRBJ2-7; TRBD2 aligns across 9 bases. The CDR3 has 15 residues. V shed 5 bases and J 5 bases; nucleotides not matched to a gene: 10. The V gene's germline CDR1 is MNHEY and CDR2 SVGAGI. The CDR3 nucleotides are TGTGCCAGCAGTACCGCGGGGGGGGACGGTAACGAGCAGTACTTC. Residues: CASSTAGGDGNEQYF.

J is TRBJ2-5 and V is TRBV27; 9 nucleotides agree with TRBD2. In germline, CDR1 is MNHEY, CDR2 SMNVEV (reference sequence). J gave up 2 bases and V 5 bases, and 9 bases lay outside the gene matches. The CDR3 runs 16 residues. CDR3 coding DNA: TGTGCCAGCAGTCGTATAGCGGGAGCTTTGCAAGAGACCCAGTACTTC. Its protein product is CASSRIAGALQETQYF.

The chain is built from TRBV28 and TRBJ1-2; D uncertain. Germline CDR1 and CDR2: MDHEN and SYDVKM. The V end was cut by 3 bases, the J end by 9 bases, with 8 bases between. This CDR3 spans 11 amino acids. This CDR3 reads CASSFGSSYTF. CDR3 DNA sequence: TGTGCCAGCAGTTTCGGGTCGAGCTACACCTTC.

This chain uses TRBV2 with TRBJ1-3; D not resolved. Trimming shortened V by 1 base and J by 0 bases, and 7 bases separated the two germline ends. The CDR3 is 15 residues long. Per germline, CDR1 SNHLY and CDR2 FYNNEI. CDR3 bases: TGTGCCAGCAGTGAAGGGGCCTACTCTGGAAACACCATATATTTT. It codes for CASSEGAYSGNTIYF.

The chain recombines TRBV15 with TRBJ1-2; 9 bases map to TRBD1. The CDR3 extends over 13 amino acids. V dropped 9 bases and J dropped 7; count of bases not matched to a gene: 9. In germline, CDR1 is LNHNV, CDR2 YYDKDF (reference sequence). The CDR3 region has the DNA TGTGCCACGAGTACAGGGGGCGCAGGTGGCTACACCTTC. It specifies CATSTGGAGGYTF.

The chain carries TRBV6-5 and TRBJ2-1, with TRBD2 identical over 8 bases. After removal of 6 bases from V and 8 bases from J, the junction contained 9 bases not matched to a gene. The CDR3 sequence is 14 residues long. CDR1 and CDR2 (germline): MNHEY, SVGAGI. The CDR3, as DNA: TGTGCCAGCAGGAAGACCGGGACTAGTGATGAGCAGTTCTTC. Its protein product is CASRKTGTSDEQFF.

A remark on this clone: An end of the junction differs from the germline gene, which may be a read error. The CDR3 DNA follows: TGTGCCAGCAGTTTTAACTTTAATGAAAAACCGTTTTTT. Translation: CASSFNFNEKPFF. The chain combines TRBV28 with TRBJ1-4; D not certain. The CDR3 runs 13 residues. Germline CDR1 MDHEN, CDR2 SYDVKM.

The J gene is TRBJ1-3, the V gene TRBV2; D is unclear. The CDR3 extends over 16 amino acids. V was cut by 0 bases and J by 2 bases, with 11 bases left in between. Per the germline V gene, CDR1 is SNHLY and CDR2 is FYNNEI. The CDR3 region has the DNA TGTGCCAGCAGTGAAGCGCTGGTATCGGCTGGAAACACCATATATTTT. Protein product: CASSEALVSAGNTIYF.

The V gene is TRBV2, the J gene TRBJ1-6; D remains unclear. Trimming stripped 6 bases from V and 8 bases from J, with 17 bases between. CDR3 length: 15 amino acids. Germline-derived CDR1 and CDR2 are SNHLY and FYNNEI. CDR3 sequence (DNA): TGTGCCAGCAGGACGACATCGTATTCAGATTCACCCCTCCACTTT. Translating it yields CASRTTSYSDSPLHF. The complete variable domain, with remaining parts taken from reference TRBV2 and TRBJ1-6, reads EPEVTQTPSHQVTQMGQEVILRCVPISNHLYFYWYRQILGQKVEFLVSFYNNEISEKSEIFDDQFSVERPDGSNFTLKIRSTKLEDSAMYFCASRTTSYSDSPLHFGNGTRLTVT.

The rearrangement joins TRBV11-3 to TRBJ2-7, with D possibly matching TRBD2 (6 bases). The germline gives CDR1 SGHNT, CDR2 YENEEA. The V end was cut by 8 bases, the J end by 5 bases, with 22 bases between. The CDR3 is 15 amino acids. CDR3 in amino acids: CASHGGTSYKHEQYF. The CDR3 nucleotides are TGTGCCAGCCACGGCGGGACGAGCTATAAGCACGAGCAGTACTTC.

This chain uses TRBV28 with TRBJ2-5; 8 nucleotides align to TRBD1. The end of the DNA fits TRBJ2-7 better, so the J call may be wrong. The CDR3 loop spans 14 amino acids. Germline CDR1 MDHEN, CDR2 SYDVKM. The CDR3 protein is CASSFEDRVYEQYF. The CDR3 bases are TGTGCCAGCAGTTTTGAGGACAGGGTCTACGAGCAGTACTTC.

This chain uses TRBV9 with TRBJ2-1; 7 bases are shared with TRBD1. V lost 3 bases to trimming and J lost 4 bases; unmatched junction nucleotides: 4. The CDR3 contains 14 residues. Germline assignment: CDR1 SGDLS and CDR2 YYNGEE. Written as DNA, the CDR3 is TGTGCCAGCAGCGGCCGGGACAGTTACAATGAGCAGTTCTTC. It yields the protein CASSGRDSYNEQFF. The whole variable domain, remainder taken from reference TRBV9 and TRBJ2-1, is DSGVTQTPKHLITATGQRVTLRCSPRSGDLSVYWYQQSLDQGLQFLIQYYNGEERAKGNILERFSAQQFPDLHSELNLSSLELGDSALYFCASSGRDSYNEQFFGPGTRLTVL.